Reported below is one T cell receptor (beta chain). In the original workflow: Using reference gene primer amplification, nucleated cell counts were estimated. Profiled with immunoSEQ multiplex PCR; TCRdb holds only in-frame clones, not every one. Clone size and V and J calls were adopted from that table, with D and trimming inferred from the DNA. The sample lists about 260,000 clones, 75% to 90% occurring once. This entry is derived from a study of blood T cell repertoires in COVID-19. Turning to the study itself: PBMCs, B-cell-depleted T cells, or T cells provided the cDNA or gDNA that made up the material.

Germline assignment: CDR1 DFQATT and CDR2 SNEGSKA (reference sequence). This CDR3 has 16 amino acids. Trimming stripped 3 bases from V and 3 bases from J, with 18 bases between. Sample: peripheral blood. The sequence was obtained from a man aged 25-40 years with active or convalescent COVID-19. The gene calls are TRBV20-1 and TRBJ2-1, with D maybe TRBD1 (6 bases). CDR3 amino acids: CSASSQGSSYYNEQFF. The CDR3 coding sequence is TGCAGTGCTAGTTCGCAGGGGTCTTCTTACTACAATGAGCAGTTCTTC.